This T cell receptor (beta chain) comes out of a study of beta chain features in type 1 diabetes. Study details: No age, gender or cell yield differences were seen between patients and healthy donors.

Since all of the isolated RNA was reverse transcribed, expressed TCRB transcripts were what got sequenced. Naive, central memory and regulatory T cell samples averaged roughly 3.7 million immunoSEQ reads each. Here immunoSEQ multiplex PCR was the method, and the copy in TCRdb shows in-frame clones only, minus some. The sample holds over 600,000 clones, around 12% seen once. Sorting of CD4+ naive, central memory, regulatory and stem cell-like memory cells was performed via CD45RO/CCR7/CD25/CD127/CD95/CD27. This clone was recorded a few times. What it binds is unknown. CDR3 length equals 15 residues. V dropped 3 bases and J dropped 7; count of bases not matched to a gene: 12. Germline CDR1 KGHSH, CDR2 LQKENI. Findings of the study overall: Type 1 diabetes patients showed a moderate but significant shortening of TCRB CDR3s in all four CD4+ subsets.

The V and J genes are TRBV18 and TRBJ2-7; 7 bases match TRBD1. The sequenced sample was naive CD4+ T cells from blood. The clonotype originates from a young man with type 1 diabetes. DNA for the CDR3: TGTGCCAGCTCACCCCAGACAGGGCTTGGGGAAGAGCAGTACTTC. Translation: CASSPQTGLGEEQYF. Full variable domain (rest looked up from reference TRBV18 and TRBJ2-7): NAGVMQNPRHLVRRRGQEARLRCSPMKGHSHVYWYRQLPEEGLKFMVYLQKENIIDESGMPKERFSAEFPKEGPSILRIQQVVRGDSAAYFCASSPQTGLGEEQYFGPGTRLTVT.